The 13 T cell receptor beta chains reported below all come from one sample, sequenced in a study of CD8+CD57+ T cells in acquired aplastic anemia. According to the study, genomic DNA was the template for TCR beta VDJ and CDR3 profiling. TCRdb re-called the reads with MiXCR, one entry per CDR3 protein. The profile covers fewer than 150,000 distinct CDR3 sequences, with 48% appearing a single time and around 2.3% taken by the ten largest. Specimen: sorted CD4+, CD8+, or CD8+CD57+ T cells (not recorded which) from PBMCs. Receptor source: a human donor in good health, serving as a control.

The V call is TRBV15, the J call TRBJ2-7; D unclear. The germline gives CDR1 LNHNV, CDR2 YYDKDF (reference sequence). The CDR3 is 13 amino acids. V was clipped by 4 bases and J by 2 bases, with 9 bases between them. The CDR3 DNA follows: TGTGCCACCAGCAAAAACACCGCCTACGAGCAGTACTTC. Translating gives CATSKNTAYEQYF.

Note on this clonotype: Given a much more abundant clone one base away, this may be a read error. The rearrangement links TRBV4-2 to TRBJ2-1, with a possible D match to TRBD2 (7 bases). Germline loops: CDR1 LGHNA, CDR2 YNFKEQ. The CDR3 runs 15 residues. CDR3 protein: CASNQGGGSYNEQFF. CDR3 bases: TGTGCCAGCAACCAAGGGGGGGGCTCTTACAATGAGCAGTTCTTC.

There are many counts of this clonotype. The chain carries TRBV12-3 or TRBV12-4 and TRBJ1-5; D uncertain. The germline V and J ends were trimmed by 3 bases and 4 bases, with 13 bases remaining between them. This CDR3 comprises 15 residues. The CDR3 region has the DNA TGTGCCAGCAGTTTGTCAGCCTGGCAAAATCAGCCCCAGCATTTT. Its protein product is CASSLSAWQNQPQHF.

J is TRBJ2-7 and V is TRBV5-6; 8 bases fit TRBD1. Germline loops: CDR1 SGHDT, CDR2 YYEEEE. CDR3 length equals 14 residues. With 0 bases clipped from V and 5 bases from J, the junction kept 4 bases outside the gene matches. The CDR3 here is CASSLGTGPDEQYF. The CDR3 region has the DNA TGTGCCAGCAGCTTGGGGACAGGGCCCGACGAGCAGTACTTC.

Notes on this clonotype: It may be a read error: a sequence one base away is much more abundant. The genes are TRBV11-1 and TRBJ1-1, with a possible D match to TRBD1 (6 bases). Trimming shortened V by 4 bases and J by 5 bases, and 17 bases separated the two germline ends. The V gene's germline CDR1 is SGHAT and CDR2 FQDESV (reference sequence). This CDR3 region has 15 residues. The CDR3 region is CASSSRNRAGTEAFF. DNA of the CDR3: TGTGCCAGCAGCTCCCGTAACAGGGCTGGAACTGAAGCTTTCTTT.

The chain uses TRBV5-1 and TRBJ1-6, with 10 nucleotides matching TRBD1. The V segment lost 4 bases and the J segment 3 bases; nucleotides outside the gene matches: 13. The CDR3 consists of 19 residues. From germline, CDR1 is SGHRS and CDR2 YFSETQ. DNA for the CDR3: TGCGCCAGCAGCCCCGGGGACAGGGGACAAGAAGACTATAATTCACCCCTCCACTTT. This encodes CASSPGDRGQEDYNSPLHF.

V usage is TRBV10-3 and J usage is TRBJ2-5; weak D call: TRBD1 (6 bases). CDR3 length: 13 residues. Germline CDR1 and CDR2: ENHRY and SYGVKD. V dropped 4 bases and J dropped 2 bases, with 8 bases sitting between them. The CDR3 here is CAISGTAQETQYF. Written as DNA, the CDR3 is TGTGCCATCAGTGGGACAGCTCAAGAGACCCAGTACTTC.

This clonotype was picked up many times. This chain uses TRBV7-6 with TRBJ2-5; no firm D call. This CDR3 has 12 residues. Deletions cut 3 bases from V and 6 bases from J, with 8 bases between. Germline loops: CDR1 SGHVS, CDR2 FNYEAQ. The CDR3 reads CASSLRLQTQYF. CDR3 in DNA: TGTGCCAGCAGCTTGCGGTTGCAGACCCAGTACTTC.

The CDR3 nucleotides are TGCAGTGCTTCCGGACGGCTGAACACTGAAGCTTTCTTT. Translating it yields CSASGRLNTEAFF. The rearrangement links TRBV20-1 to TRBJ1-1; D not resolved. Germline lookup yields CDR1 DFQATT and CDR2 SNEGSKA (reference sequence). The V end lost 5 bases, the J end lost 0 bases, and 10 bases lay between the germline ends. This CDR3 has 13 amino acids.

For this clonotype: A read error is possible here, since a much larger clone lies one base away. CDR3 protein: CASSFAGTSGGRAGELLF. CDR3 nucleotide sequence: TGTGCCAGCAGCTTCGCAGGGACTAGCGGGGGGCGTGCCGGGGAGCTGCTTTTT. The chain combines TRBV7-3 with TRBJ2-2, with TRBD2 matching 15 bases. CDR1 and CDR2 (germline): SGHTA, FQGTGA. The CDR3 is made up of 18 amino acids. Together with reference TRBV7-3 and TRBJ2-2, the CDR3 gives the full variable domain: GAGVSQTPSNKVTEKGKYVELRCDPISGHTALYWYRQSLGQGPEFLIYFQGTGAADDSGLPNDRFFAVRPEGSVSTLKIQRTERGDSAVYLCASSFAGTSGGRAGELLFGEGSRLTVL.

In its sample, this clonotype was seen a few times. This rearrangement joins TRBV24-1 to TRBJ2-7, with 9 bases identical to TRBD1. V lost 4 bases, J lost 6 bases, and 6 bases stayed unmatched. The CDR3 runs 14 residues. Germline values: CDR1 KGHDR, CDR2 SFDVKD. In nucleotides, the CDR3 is TGTGCCACCAGTGACCCGGGACAGGGCTCCGAGCAGTACTTC. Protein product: CATSDPGQGSEQYF.

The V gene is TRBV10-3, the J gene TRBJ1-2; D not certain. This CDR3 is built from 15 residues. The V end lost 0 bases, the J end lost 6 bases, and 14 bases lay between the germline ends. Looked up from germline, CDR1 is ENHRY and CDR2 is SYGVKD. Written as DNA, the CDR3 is TGTGCCATCAGTGAGTCGGCAGTATTGCGGGATGGCTACACCTTC. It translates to CAISESAVLRDGYTF.

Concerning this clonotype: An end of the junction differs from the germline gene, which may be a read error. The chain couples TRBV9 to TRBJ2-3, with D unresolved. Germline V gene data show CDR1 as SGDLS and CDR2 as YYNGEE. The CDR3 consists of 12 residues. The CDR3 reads CATSRDFHTQYF. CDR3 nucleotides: TGTGCCACCAGCAGAGATTTCCATACGCAGTATTTT.